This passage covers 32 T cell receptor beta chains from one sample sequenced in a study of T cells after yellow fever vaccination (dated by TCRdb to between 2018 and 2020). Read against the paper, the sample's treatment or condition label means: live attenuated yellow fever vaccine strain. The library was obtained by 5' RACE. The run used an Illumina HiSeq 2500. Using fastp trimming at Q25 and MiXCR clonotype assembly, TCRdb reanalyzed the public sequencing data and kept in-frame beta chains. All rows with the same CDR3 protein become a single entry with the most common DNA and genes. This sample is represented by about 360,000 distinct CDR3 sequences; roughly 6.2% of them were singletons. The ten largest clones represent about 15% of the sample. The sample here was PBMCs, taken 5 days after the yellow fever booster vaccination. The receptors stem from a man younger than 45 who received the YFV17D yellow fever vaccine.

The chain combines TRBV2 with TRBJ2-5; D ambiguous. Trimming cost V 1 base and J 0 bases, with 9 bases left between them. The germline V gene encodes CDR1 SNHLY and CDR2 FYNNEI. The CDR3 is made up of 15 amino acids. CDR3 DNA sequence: TGTGCCAGCAGTGAAGGGGGATGGTACCAAGAGACCCAGTACTTC. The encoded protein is CASSEGGWYQETQYF.

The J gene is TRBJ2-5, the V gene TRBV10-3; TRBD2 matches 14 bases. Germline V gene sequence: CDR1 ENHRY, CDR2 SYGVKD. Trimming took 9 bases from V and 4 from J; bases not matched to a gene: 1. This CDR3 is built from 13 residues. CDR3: CAMTSGRGETQYF. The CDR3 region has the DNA TGTGCCATGACTAGCGGGAGGGGAGAGACCCAGTACTTC.

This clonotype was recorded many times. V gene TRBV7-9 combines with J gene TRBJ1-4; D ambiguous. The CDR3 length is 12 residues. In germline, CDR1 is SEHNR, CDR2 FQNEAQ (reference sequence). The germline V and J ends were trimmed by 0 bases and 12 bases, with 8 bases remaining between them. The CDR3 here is CASSLAPEELFF. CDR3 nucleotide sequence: TGTGCCAGCAGCTTAGCGCCGGAGGAACTGTTTTTT.

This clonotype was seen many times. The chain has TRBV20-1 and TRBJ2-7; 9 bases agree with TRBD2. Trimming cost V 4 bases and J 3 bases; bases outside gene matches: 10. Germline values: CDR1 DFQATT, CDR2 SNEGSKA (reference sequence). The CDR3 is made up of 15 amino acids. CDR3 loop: CSATMAREGNYEQYF. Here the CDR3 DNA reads TGCAGTGCTACCATGGCGCGGGAGGGGAACTACGAGCAGTACTTC.

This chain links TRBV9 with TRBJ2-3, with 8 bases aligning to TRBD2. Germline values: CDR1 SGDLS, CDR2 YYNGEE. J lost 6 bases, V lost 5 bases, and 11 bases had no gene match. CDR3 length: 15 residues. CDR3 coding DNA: TGTGCCAGCAGTAGAAGCGGGAGAGGGAGGGATACGCAGTATTTT. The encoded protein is CASSRSGRGRDTQYF. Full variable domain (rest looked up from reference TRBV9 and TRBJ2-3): DSGVTQTPKHLITATGQRVTLRCSPRSGDLSVYWYQQSLDQGLQFLIQYYNGEERAKGNILERFSAQQFPDLHSELNLSSLELGDSALYFCASSRSGRGRDTQYFGPGTRLTVL.

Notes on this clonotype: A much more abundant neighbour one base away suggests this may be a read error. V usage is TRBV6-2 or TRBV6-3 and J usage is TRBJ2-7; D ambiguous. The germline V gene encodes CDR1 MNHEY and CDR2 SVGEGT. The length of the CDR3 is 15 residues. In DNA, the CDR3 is TGTGCCGGCAGTTACTCTCCGGGCCGTTCCTACGAGCAGTACTTC. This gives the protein CAGSYSPGRSYEQYF.

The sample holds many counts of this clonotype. The CDR3 region is CASSSGQNNYEQYF. In nucleotides, the CDR3 is TGTGCCAGCAGTTCGGGACAGAACAACTACGAGCAGTACTTC. The rearrangement links TRBV28 to TRBJ2-7, with 7 bases that match TRBD1. Germline CDR1 is MDHEN and CDR2 is SYDVKM. The junction had 6 bases not matched to a gene; V was cut back by 4 bases and J by 3 bases. The CDR3 length is 14 residues.

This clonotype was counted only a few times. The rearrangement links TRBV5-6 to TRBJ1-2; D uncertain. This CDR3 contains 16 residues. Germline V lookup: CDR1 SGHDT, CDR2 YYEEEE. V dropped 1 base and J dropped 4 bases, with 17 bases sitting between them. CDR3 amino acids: CASSLTRRSPGYGYTF. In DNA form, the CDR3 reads TGTGCCAGCAGCTTGACGCGACGGTCGCCGGGCTATGGCTACACCTTC.

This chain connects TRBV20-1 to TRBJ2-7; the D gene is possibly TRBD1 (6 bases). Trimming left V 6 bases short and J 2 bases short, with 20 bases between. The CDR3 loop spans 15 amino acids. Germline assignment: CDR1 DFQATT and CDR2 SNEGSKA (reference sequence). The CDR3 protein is CSALSLGHQTYEQYF. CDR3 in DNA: TGCAGTGCCCTTAGTCTGGGACATCAAACCTACGAGCAGTACTTC.

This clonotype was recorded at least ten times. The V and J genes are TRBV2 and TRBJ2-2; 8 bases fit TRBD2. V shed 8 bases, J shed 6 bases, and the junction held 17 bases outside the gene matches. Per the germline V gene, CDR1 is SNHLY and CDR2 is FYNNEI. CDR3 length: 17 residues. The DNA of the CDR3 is TGTGCCAGCTCCTGGTCCAGACGGGAGGGCCTTCCCGGGGAGCTGTTTTTT. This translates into CASSWSRREGLPGELFF.

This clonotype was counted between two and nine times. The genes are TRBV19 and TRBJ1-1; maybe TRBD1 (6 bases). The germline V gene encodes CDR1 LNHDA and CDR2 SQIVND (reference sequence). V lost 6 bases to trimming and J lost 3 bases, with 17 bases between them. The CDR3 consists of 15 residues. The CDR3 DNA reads TGTGCCAGTAGAGGGGGGGGGCGTCCGTACACTGAAGCTTTCTTT. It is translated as CASRGGGRPYTEAFF. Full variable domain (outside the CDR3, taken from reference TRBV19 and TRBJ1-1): DGGITQSPKYLFRKEGQNVTLSCEQNLNHDAMYWYRQDPGQGLRLIYYSQIVNDFQKGDIAEGYSVSREKKESFPLTVTSAQKNPTAFYLCASRGGGRPYTEAFFGQGTRLTVV.

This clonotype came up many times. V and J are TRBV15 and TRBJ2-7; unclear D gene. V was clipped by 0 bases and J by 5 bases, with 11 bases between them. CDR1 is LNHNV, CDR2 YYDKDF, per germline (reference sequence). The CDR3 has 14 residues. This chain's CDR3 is CATSRDPGSDEQYF. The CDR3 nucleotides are TGTGCCACCAGCAGAGATCCCGGGTCTGACGAGCAGTACTTC.

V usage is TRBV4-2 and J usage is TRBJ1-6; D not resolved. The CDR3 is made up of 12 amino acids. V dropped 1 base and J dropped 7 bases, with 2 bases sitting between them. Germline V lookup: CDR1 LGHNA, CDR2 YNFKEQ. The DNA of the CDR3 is TGTGCCAGCAGCCAAGCCAATTCACCCCTCCACTTT. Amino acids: CASSQANSPLHF.

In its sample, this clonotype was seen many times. CDR3 coding DNA: TGTGCCTGGAGTGTACCCGTTAGCAATCAGCCCCAGCATTTT. The encoded protein is CAWSVPVSNQPQHF. This chain uses TRBV30 with TRBJ1-5; D unclear. The germline V gene encodes CDR1 GTSNPN and CDR2 SVGIG (reference sequence). Trimming took off 0 bases at V and 0 bases at J, with 6 bases between the two ends. The CDR3 runs to 14 residues.

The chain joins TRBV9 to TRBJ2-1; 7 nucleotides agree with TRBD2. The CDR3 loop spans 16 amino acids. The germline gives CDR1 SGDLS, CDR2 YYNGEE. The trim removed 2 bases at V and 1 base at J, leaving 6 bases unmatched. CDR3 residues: CASSVVAGVSYNEQFF. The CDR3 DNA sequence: TGTGCCAGCAGCGTCGTGGCGGGAGTGTCCTACAATGAGCAGTTCTTC.

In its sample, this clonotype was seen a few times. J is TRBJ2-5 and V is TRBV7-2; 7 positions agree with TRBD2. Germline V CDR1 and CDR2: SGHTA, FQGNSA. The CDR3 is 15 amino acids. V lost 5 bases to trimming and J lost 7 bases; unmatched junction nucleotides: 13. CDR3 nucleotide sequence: TGTGCCAGCAGCCTTGGACTAGACTTGACTGGGACCCAGTACTTC. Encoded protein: CASSLGLDLTGTQYF.

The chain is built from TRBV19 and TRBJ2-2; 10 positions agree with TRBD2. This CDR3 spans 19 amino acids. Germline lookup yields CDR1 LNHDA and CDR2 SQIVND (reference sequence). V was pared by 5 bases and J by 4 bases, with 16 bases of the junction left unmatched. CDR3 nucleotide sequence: TGTGCCAGTAGTGCCTTAAGGCTAGCGGGAGCTTCGGGCACCGGGGAGCTGTTTTTT. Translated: CASSALRLAGASGTGELFF.

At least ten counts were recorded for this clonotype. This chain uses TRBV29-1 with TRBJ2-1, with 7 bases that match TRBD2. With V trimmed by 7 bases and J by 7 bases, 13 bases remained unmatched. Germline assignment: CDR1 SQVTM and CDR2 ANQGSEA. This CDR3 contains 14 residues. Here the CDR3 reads CSAFVGGPGNEQFF. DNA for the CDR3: TGCAGCGCCTTCGTGGGAGGGCCGGGGAATGAGCAGTTCTTC.

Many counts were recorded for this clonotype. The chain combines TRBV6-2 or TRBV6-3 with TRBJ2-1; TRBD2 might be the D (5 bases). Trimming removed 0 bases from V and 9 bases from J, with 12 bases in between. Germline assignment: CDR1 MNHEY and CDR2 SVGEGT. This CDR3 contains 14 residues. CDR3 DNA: TGTGCCAGCAGTTACTCGAGGATGCGGGTTGAGCAGTTCTTC. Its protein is CASSYSRMRVEQFF.

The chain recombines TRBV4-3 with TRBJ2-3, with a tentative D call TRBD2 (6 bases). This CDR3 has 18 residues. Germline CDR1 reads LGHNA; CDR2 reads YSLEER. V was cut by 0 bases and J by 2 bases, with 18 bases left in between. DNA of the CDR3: TGCGCCAGCAGCCAAGATAGCCCGGCTAGCGACCTCACAGATACGCAGTATTTT. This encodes CASSQDSPASDLTDTQYF.

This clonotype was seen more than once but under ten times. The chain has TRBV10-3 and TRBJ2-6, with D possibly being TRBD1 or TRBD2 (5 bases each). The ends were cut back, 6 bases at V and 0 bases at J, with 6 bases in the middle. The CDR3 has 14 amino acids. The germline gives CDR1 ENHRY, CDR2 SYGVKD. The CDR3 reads CAISGASGANVLTF. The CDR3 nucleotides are TGTGCCATCAGCGGGGCCTCTGGGGCCAACGTCCTGACTTTC.

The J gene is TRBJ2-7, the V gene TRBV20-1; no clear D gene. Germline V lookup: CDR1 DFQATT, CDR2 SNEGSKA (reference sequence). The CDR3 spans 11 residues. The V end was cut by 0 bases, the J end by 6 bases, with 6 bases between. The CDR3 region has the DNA TGCAGTGCTAGAGACGGACGCGAGCAGTACTTC. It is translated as CSARDGREQYF.

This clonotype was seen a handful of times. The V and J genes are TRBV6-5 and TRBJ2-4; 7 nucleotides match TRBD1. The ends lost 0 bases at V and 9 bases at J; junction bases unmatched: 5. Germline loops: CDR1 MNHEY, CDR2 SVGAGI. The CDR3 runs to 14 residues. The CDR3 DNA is TGTGCCAGCAGTTACTCGACAGGGAAGGGCATTCAGTACTTC. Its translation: CASSYSTGKGIQYF.

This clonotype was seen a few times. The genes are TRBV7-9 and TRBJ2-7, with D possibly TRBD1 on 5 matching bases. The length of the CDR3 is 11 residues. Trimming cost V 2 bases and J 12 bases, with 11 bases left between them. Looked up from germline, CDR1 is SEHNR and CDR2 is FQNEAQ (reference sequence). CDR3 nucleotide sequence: TGTGCCAGCAGCTTACGTGACAGACCGTACTTC. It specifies CASSLRDRPYF.

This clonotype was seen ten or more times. The CDR3 spells CASSYLGFGAGEQYF. The CDR3 DNA follows: TGTGCCAGCAGTTACTTAGGGTTCGGCGCGGGCGAGCAGTACTTC. The chain is built from TRBV6-5 and TRBJ2-7; possible D gene TRBD2, 5 bases. The V and J ends lost 1 base and 6 bases respectively, with 16 bases between them. CDR3 length: 15 residues. Germline CDR1 and CDR2: MNHEY and SVGAGI.

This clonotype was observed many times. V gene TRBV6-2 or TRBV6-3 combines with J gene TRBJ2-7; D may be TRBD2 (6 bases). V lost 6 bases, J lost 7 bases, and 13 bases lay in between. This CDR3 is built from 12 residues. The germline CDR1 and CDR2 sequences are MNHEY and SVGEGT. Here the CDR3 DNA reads TGTGCCAGCAGCTCGGGAGTCTGGGAGCAGTACTTC. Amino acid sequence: CASSSGVWEQYF.

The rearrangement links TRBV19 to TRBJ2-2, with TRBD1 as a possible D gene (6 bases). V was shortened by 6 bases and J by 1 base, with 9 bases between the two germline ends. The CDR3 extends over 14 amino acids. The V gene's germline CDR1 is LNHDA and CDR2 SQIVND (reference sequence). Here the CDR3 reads CASRLDRNTGELFF. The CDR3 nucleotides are TGTGCCAGTAGGTTGGACAGGAACACCGGGGAGCTGTTTTTT.

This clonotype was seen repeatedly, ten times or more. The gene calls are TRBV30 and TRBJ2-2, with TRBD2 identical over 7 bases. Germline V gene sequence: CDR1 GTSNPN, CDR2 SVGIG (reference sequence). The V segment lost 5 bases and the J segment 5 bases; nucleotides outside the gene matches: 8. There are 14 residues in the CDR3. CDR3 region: CAWAGRAPTGELFF. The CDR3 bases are TGTGCCTGGGCAGGGAGGGCCCCGACCGGGGAGCTGTTTTTT.

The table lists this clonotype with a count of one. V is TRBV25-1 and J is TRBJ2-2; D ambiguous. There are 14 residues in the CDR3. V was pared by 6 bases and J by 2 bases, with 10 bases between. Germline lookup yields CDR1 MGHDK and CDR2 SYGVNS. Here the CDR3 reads CASRDLSNTGELFF. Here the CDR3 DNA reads TGTGCCAGCAGGGACCTATCTAACACCGGGGAGCTGTTTTTT.

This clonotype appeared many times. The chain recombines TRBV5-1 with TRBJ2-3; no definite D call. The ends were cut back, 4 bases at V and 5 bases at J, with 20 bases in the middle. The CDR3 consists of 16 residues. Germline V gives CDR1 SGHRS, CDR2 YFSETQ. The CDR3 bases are TGCGCCAGCAGCCCCTTTGGCGCCGAGAGGATAGATACGCAGTATTTT. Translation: CASSPFGAERIDTQYF. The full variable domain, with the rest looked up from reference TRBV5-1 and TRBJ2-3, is KAGVTQTPRYLIKTRGQQVTLSCSPISGHRSVSWYQQTPGQGLQFLFEYFSETQRNKGNFPGRFSGRQFSNSRSEMNVSTLELGDSALYLCASSPFGAERIDTQYFGPGTRLTVL.

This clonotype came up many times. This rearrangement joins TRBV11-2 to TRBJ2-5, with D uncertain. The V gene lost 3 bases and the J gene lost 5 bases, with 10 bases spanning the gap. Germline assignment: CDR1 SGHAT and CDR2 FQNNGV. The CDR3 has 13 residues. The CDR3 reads CASSFDPTETQYF. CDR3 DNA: TGTGCCAGCAGCTTCGACCCGACGGAGACCCAGTACTTC.

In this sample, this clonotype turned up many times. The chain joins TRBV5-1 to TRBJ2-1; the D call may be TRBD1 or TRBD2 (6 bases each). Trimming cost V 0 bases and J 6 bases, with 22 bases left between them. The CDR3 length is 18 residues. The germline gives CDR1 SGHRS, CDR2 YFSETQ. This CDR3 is CASSLGPATGLGGNEQFF. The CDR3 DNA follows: TGCGCCAGCAGCTTGGGGCCCGCAACAGGGCTCGGGGGCAATGAGCAGTTCTTC.